What follows is one T cell receptor (beta chain) and its context. These data come from a study of blood T cells in healthy people across ages. Germline V CDR1 and CDR2: SNHLY, FYNNEI. The CDR3 totals 16 residues. The trim removed 5 bases at V and 3 bases at J, leaving 6 bases unmatched. The authors ran a second PCR of 7 to 11 cycles using a sample-barcoded 5' primer and a J-beta primer mix. TCRdb fed the 5' RACE reads into MiXCR, producing one record per CDR3 protein. The data contain 710,000 or so distinct CDR3 sequences, 22% of them singletons. The receptor comes from a man between 65 and 80 years old in good health. Sample: blood. The chain has TRBV2 and TRBJ2-3; 12 nucleotides line up with TRBD2. CDR3 sequence reads: CASSLRTSGKTDTQYF. CDR3 DNA: TGTGCCAGCAGTCTTAGGACTAGCGGGAAGACAGATACGCAGTATTTT. Together with reference TRBV2 and TRBJ2-3, the CDR3 gives the full variable domain: EPEVTQTPSHQVTQMGQEVILRCVPISNHLYFYWYRQILGQKVEFLVSFYNNEISEKSEIFDDQFSVERPDGSNFTLKIRSTKLEDSAMYFCASSLRTSGKTDTQYFGPGTRLTVL.